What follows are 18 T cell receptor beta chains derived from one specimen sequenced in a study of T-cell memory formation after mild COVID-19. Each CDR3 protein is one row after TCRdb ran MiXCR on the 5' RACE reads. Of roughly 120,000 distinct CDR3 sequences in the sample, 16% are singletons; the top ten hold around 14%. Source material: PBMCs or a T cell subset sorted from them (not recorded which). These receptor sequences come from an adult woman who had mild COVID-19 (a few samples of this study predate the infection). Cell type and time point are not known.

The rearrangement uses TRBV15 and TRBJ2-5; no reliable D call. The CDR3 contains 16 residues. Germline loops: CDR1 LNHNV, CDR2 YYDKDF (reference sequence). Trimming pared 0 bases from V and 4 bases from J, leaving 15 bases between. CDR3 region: CATSRDRALPSETQYF. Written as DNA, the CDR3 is TGTGCCACCAGCAGAGATCGGGCGCTGCCCTCAGAGACCCAGTACTTC.

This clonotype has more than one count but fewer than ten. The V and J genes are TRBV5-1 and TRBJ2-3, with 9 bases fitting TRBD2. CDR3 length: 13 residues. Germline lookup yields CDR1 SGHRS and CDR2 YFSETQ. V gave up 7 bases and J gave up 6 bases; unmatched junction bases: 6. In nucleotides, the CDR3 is TGCGCCAGCGGGGCGGGAGGGCCGGATACGCAGTATTTT. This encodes CASGAGGPDTQYF. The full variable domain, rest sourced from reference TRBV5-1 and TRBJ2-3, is KAGVTQTPRYLIKTRGQQVTLSCSPISGHRSVSWYQQTPGQGLQFLFEYFSETQRNKGNFPGRFSGRQFSNSRSEMNVSTLELGDSALYLCASGAGGPDTQYFGPGTRLTVL.

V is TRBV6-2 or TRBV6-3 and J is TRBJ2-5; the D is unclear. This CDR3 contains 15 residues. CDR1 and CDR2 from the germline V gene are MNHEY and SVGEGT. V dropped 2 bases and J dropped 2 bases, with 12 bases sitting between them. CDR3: CASSYQTSLQETQYF. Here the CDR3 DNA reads TGTGCCAGCAGTTACCAAACATCTTTGCAAGAGACCCAGTACTTC.

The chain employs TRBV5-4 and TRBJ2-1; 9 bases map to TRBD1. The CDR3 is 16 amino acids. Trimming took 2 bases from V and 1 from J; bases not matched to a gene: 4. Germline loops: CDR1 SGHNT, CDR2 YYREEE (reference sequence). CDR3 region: CASSFDGTGSYNEQFF. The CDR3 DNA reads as TGTGCCAGCAGCTTCGATGGGACAGGGTCCTACAATGAGCAGTTCTTC.

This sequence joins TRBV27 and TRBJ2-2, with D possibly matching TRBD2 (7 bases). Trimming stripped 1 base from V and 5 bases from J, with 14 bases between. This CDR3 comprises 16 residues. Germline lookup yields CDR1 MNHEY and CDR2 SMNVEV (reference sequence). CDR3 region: CASSLLGGGPTGELFF. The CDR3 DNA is TGTGCCAGCAGTTTATTAGGCGGGGGCCCGACCGGGGAGCTGTTTTTT.

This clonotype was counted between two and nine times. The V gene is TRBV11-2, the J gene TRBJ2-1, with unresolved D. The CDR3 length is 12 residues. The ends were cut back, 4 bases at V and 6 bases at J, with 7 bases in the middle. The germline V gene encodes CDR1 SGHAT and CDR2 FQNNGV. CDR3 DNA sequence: TGTGCCAGCAGCTCCCAGACCAATGAGCAGTTCTTC. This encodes CASSSQTNEQFF.

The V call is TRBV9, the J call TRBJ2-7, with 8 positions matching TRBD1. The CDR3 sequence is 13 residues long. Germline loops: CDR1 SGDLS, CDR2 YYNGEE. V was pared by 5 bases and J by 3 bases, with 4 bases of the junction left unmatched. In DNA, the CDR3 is TGTGCCAGCAGTGCCACAGGGGGCTACGAGCAGTACTTC. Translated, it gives CASSATGGYEQYF.

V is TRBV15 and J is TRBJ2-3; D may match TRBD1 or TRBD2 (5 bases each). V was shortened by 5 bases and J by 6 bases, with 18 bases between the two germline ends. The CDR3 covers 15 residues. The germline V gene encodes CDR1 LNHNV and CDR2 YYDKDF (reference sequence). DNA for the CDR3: TGTGCCACCAGCCGCGGTGAGGGCTGGGGGGATACGCAGTATTTT. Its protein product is CATSRGEGWGDTQYF.

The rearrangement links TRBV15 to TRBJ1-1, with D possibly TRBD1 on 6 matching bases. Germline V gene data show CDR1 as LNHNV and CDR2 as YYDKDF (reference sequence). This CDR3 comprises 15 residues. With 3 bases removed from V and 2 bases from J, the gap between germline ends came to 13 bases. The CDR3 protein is CATSRDSLTNTEAFF. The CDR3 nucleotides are TGTGCCACCAGCAGGGACAGTCTAACAAACACTGAAGCTTTCTTT.

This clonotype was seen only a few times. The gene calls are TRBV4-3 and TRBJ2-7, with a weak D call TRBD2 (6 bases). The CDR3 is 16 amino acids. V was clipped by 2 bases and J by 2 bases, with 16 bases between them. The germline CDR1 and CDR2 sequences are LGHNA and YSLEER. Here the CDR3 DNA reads TGCGCCAGCAGCCAACCGCCGGCTCAGCGGGCCTACGAGCAGTACTTC. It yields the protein CASSQPPAQRAYEQYF.

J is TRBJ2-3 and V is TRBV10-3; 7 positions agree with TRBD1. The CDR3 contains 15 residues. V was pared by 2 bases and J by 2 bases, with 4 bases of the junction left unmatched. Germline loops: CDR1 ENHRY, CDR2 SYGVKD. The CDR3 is CAISEAGTVTDTQYF. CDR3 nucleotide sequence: TGTGCCATCAGTGAGGCTGGGACAGTCACAGATACGCAGTATTTT.

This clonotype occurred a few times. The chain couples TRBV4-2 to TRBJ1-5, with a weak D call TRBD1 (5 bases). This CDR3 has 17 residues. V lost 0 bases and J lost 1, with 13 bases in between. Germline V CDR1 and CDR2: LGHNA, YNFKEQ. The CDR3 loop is CASSQDLGGMSNQPQHF. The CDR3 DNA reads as TGTGCCAGCAGCCAAGATCTCGGGGGTATGAGCAATCAGCCCCAGCATTTT.

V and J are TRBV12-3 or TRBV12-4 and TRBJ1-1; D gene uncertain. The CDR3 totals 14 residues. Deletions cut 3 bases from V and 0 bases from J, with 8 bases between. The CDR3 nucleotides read TGTGCCAGCAGTTTGGCGTCGGTGAACACTGAAGCTTTCTTT. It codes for CASSLASVNTEAFF.

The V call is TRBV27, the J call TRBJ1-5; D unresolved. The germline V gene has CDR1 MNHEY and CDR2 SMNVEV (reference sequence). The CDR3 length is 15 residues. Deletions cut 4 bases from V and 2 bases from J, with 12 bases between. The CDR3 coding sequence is TGTGCCAGCAGTTCTTACGGAAGGGGCAATCAGCCCCAGCATTTT. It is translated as CASSSYGRGNQPQHF.

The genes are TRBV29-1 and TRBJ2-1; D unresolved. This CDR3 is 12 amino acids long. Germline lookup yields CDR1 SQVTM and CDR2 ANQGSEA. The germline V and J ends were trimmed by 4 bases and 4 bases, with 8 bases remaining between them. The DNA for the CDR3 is TGCAGCGTTGTAGAGAGGTACAATGAGCAGTTCTTC. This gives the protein CSVVERYNEQFF.

CDR3 region: CASSPTPSSGNTIYF. In nucleotides, the CDR3 is TGTGCCAGCAGCCCGACGCCCAGCTCTGGAAACACCATATATTTT. The chain has TRBV7-6 and TRBJ1-3; D gene unclear. V shed 5 bases and J shed 0 bases, with 11 bases lying between them. The germline gives CDR1 SGHVS, CDR2 FNYEAQ. This CDR3 comprises 15 residues.

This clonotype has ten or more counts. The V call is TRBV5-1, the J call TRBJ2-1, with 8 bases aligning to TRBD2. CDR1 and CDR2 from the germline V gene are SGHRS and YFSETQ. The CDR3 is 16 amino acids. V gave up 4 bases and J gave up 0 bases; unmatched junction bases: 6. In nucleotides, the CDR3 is TGCGCCAGCAGCATGATAGCGGGATTCTCCTACAATGAGCAGTTCTTC. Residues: CASSMIAGFSYNEQFF.

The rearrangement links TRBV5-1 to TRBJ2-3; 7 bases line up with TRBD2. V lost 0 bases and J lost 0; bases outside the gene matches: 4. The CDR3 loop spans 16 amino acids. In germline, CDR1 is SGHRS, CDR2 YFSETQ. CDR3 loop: CASSLVAGASTDTQYF. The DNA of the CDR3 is TGCGCCAGCAGCTTGGTGGCGGGAGCTAGCACAGATACGCAGTATTTT.